This T cell receptor beta chain was observed in a study of CD8 T cells in Susac syndrome. RNA was extracted with the RNeasy kit, and a quantity of about 0.45 to 1 ug was reverse transcribed using random hexamers. TCRdb reanalysed the immunoSEQ multiplex PCR reads using MiXCR and keeps one entry per CDR3 protein. The sample holds about 240,000 distinct CDR3 sequences, 90% to 96% seen once. TEMRA cells were FACS-enriched, and CD8+ and CD4+ T cells were isolated negatively. The TCR sequence derives from a human donor with Susac syndrome. Input material: CD4+ T cells from PBMCs.

The CDR3 DNA follows: TGTGCCTGGATCCAACTCGGGGGGCCTCCAAACTATGGCTACACCTTC. Protein sequence: CAWIQLGGPPNYGYTF. V is TRBV30 and J is TRBJ1-2, with a weak D call TRBD1 (6 bases). CDR1 and CDR2 (germline): GTSNPN, SVGIG (reference sequence). The CDR3 is 16 residues long. Trimming removed 4 bases at V and 2 bases at J, with 20 bases between.